The subject of this entry is one TCR beta chain. Someone took the PBMCs out of approximately 10 ml of fresh peripheral blood. Trimming removed 6 bases from V and 4 bases from J, with 18 bases in between. Germline V gene lookup returns CDR1 DFQATT and CDR2 SNEGSKA (reference sequence). This CDR3 is built from 14 residues. The study amplified TCR beta CDR3 regions using RNA transcripts. The workflow started with a first-round RT-PCR run with HTBI primers and then moved on to a second-round multiplex PCR. TCRdb re-called the multiplex PCR reads through MiXCR, storing one row per CDR3 protein. The profile covers more than 300,000 distinct CDR3 sequences, with roughly 15% appearing a single time and roughly 2.6% taken by the ten largest. This specimen comes from a study of Graves' ophthalmopathy and Graves' hyperthyroidism. On the study more broadly: Pretreatment peripheral blood was obtained at initial diagnosis.

Sequencing was carried out using peripheral blood. The chain links TRBV20-1 to TRBJ1-2; D perhaps matches TRBD1 (5 bases). This TCR was sampled from an adult woman with stable Graves' hyperthyroidism. Written as DNA, the CDR3 is TGCAGTGCCCCTCAGACAGTGGCTACCTATGGCTACACCTTC. Protein: CSAPQTVATYGYTF.